The rows below give T cell receptor beta chains drawn from one sample of a study of T cell changes during pregnancy in multiple sclerosis. Sequencing used immunoSEQ multiplex PCR; TCRdb keeps in-frame clones, though not all of them. This sample yields over 35,000 clones, of which around 91% are seen a single time; roughly 10% belongs to the top ten. The sample consisted of CD8+ T cells from peripheral blood mononuclear cells, taken in the first trimester of pregnancy. These TCRs come from a female donor with multiple sclerosis, enrolled in a pregnancy study. The CDR3 runs from the conserved cysteine through the conserved F or W. D genes are given only for firm matches. Not every row has a clone size; where given, it reads once, few, many or a size class.

TRBV27	-	-	TRBJ2-1	TGTGCCAGCAGTTTATACGGGAGAGGGGTAGATGAGCAGTTCTTC	CASSLYGRGVDEQFF
TRBV7-8	-	TRBD2	TRBJ2-1	TGTGCCAGCAGCTTAGCCCGACTAGCGGGACCTTTCTACAATGAGCAGTTCTTC	CASSLARLAGPFYNEQFF
TRBV2	-	TRBD1	TRBJ1-1	TGTGCCAGCAGCCCGGGACAGAGGAACACTGAAGCTTTCTTT	CASSPGQRNTEAFF
TRBV4-2	-	TRBD1	TRBJ1-2	TGTGCCAGCAGCCAGGAACAGGGGGTAGATAACTATGGCTACACCTTC	CASSQEQGVDNYGYTF
TRBV2	-	-	TRBJ1-5	TGTGCCAGCAGTGGGCTGAGGGACTGGAATCAGCCCCAGCATTTT	CASSGLRDWNQPQHF
TRBV10-3	-	-	TRBJ1-1	TGTGCCATCGGGCAGGGAGGATCAAACACTGAAGCTTTCTTT	CAIGQGGSNTEAFF
TRBV27	once	TRBD1	TRBJ2-7	TGTGCCAGCAGCCCGGGACAGGCCTCCTACGAGCAGTACTTC	CASSPGQASYEQYF
TRBV4-2	-	TRBD1	TRBJ2-7	TGTGCCAGCAGCCGTCCTGACGGGACAGGGGGGGACGAGCAGTACTTC	CASSRPDGTGGDEQYF
TRBV7-9	-	-	TRBJ1-1	TGTGCCAGCAGCAGTACAGGGATTAATCCTGAAGCTTTCTTT	CASSSTGINPEAFF
TRBV6-5	-	TRBD1	TRBJ1-2	TGTGCCAGCAGTTATACAGGGGGGAACTATGGCTACACCTTC	CASSYTGGNYGYTF